This T cell receptor (beta chain) was observed in a study of blood T cell repertoires in COVID-19. Across the whole study: PBMCs, B-cell-depleted T cells, or T cells provided the cDNA or gDNA that made up the material.

Details on this clone: The same CDR3 arises from other DNA sequences in this sample as well.

Clones were read by immunoSEQ multiplex PCR, and TCRdb kept only the in-frame ones, dropping some. Among 150,000 or so clones, roughly four fifths were seen once, and the ten largest hold approximately 3%. The CDR3 extends over 15 amino acids. V dropped 5 bases and J dropped 1; count of bases not matched to a gene: 3. CDR1 SGHVS and CDR2 FQNEAQ come from the germline V gene. This TCR was recovered from a woman older than 75 with acute or convalescent COVID-19. Sample: peripheral blood. This chain joins TRBV7-8 and TRBJ1-5; 9 nucleotides match TRBD1. CDR3 region: CASSGGTGSNQPQHF. Here the CDR3 DNA reads TGTGCCAGCAGCGGAGGGACAGGGAGCAATCAGCCCCAGCATTTT.